This entry concerns a single TCR beta chain. The antigen remains undetermined. This sample was included in a study of cytomegalovirus exposure and HLA in healthy donors. On the study more broadly: There were fewer than 500 genotyped donors. Of these, roughly 80% fell in the genetic ancestry cluster associated with self-reported Caucasian donors. Study-level points and caveats: According to reports, the classifier identified cytomegalovirus status with high specificity and sensitivity. Prediction of most subjects' HLA-A and HLA-B alleles by TCR beta sequences was reportedly accurate.

The CDR3 runs to 16 residues. V lost 4 bases to trimming and J lost 5 bases; unmatched junction nucleotides: 10. Germline V gene lookup returns CDR1 LGHNA and CDR2 YNFKEQ. PCR employed 60 Vbeta and 13 Jbeta primers. The authors' processing: Some 9.9 million of tens of millions of unique TCR beta chains were shared, per a later count. Sequencing was performed with immunoSEQ multiplex PCR; in TCRdb, only in-frame clones are kept and a portion is missing. V, J and clone size were drawn from that table, and D and trimming were deduced from the DNA. The sample gives 200,000 to 300,000 clones, around 80% of which show up once; around 5% is in the top ten.

Sequencing used PBMCs. The V and J genes are TRBV4-2 and TRBJ2-3, with 9 bases that match TRBD2. This receptor was taken from a woman aged 35 to 49 in good health and CMV-seropositive. The CDR3 sequence: CASSLTVGLAEDTQYF. CDR3 nucleotides: TGTGCCAGCAGCCTCACTGTGGGACTAGCTGAAGATACGCAGTATTTT.